These 21 T cell receptor beta chains were all obtained from the same sample, sequenced in a study of shared clonotypes between healthy human individuals. Sequencing was performed with immunoSEQ multiplex PCR; in TCRdb, only in-frame clones are kept and a portion is missing. The sample includes about 700,000 clones, about 91% of them seen just once. Only CD45RO-negative cells positively selected for CCR7 counted as naive CD8 cells, so terminally differentiated effector memory CD45RA+ cells were excluded. Sequenced sample: naive CD8+ T cells sorted from blood. These receptors came from a man aged 30 to 39 in good health.

This chain connects TRBV18 to TRBJ1-2; TRBD1 aligns across 7 bases. From germline, CDR1 is KGHSH and CDR2 LQKENI. Trimming took 1 base from V and 5 from J; bases not matched to a gene: 10. The CDR3 is 16 residues long. The CDR3 loop reads CASSPREQGFRYGYTF. CDR3 nucleotides: TGTGCCAGCTCACCACGGGAACAGGGGTTCCGTTATGGCTACACCTTC.

This chain connects TRBV28 to TRBJ1-5; 7 bases are a match to TRBD1. From germline, CDR1 is MDHEN and CDR2 SYDVKM. Losses at the gene ends were 3 bases for V and 0 bases for J; bases not matched to a gene: 14. This CDR3 is 19 amino acids long. CDR3 region: CASSFLGQQESFSNQPQHF. CDR3 nucleotides: TGTGCCAGCAGTTTTTTGGGACAGCAGGAGTCGTTTAGCAATCAGCCCCAGCATTTT.

V and J are TRBV7-9 and TRBJ2-3; a possible D gene is TRBD2 (6 bases). Trimming pared 5 bases from V and 2 bases from J, leaving 8 bases between. Germline-derived CDR1 and CDR2 are SEHNR and FQNEAQ (reference sequence). The CDR3 spans 13 residues. The CDR3 reads CASSGGITDTQYF. The CDR3 DNA is TGTGCCAGCAGCGGGGGGATCACAGATACGCAGTATTTT. Complete variable domain (other parts from reference TRBV7-9 and TRBJ2-3): DTGVSQNPRHKITKRGQNVTFRCDPISEHNRLYWYRQTLGQGPEFLTYFQNEAQLEKSRLLSDRFSAERPKGSFSTLEIQRTEQGDSAMYLCASSGGITDTQYFGPGTRLTVL.

This chain joins TRBV28 and TRBJ2-2; D might be TRBD1 (6 bases). Germline lookup yields CDR1 MDHEN and CDR2 SYDVKM. V gave up 6 bases and J gave up 0 bases, with 11 bases separating them. The CDR3 runs to 15 residues. The CDR3 nucleotides are TGTGCCAGCAGCGGACAGTCCGCGAACACCGGGGAGCTGTTTTTT. Translating it yields CASSGQSANTGELFF.

V gene TRBV19 combines with J gene TRBJ2-6, with 8 nucleotides matching TRBD2. CDR1 is LNHDA and CDR2 is SQIVND in the germline V gene (reference sequence). V was clipped by 7 bases and J by 3 bases; unmatched bases: 8. The CDR3 sequence is 16 residues long. CDR3 in DNA: TGTGCCAGTACCCCCGCGGGGGGCAATGGGGCCAACGTCCTGACTTTC. This sequence encodes CASTPAGGNGANVLTF.

The chain employs TRBV7-2 and TRBJ2-7; D is possibly TRBD2 (6 bases). The V and J ends lost 6 bases and 1 base respectively, with 19 bases between them. Germline values: CDR1 SGHTA, CDR2 FQGNSA. The CDR3 is 16 amino acids. The CDR3 spells CASSFLLASSSYEQYF. In DNA form, the CDR3 reads TGTGCCAGCAGTTTTCTCCTAGCGTCGAGTTCCTACGAGCAGTACTTC.

The chain links TRBV30 to TRBJ2-7; possibly TRBD1 for D (5 bases). The CDR3 has 12 amino acids. The V gene lost 4 bases and the J gene lost 4 bases, with 11 bases spanning the gap. Germline V lookup: CDR1 GTSNPN, CDR2 SVGIG (reference sequence). The DNA for the CDR3 is TGTGCCTGGACCCAAGACAGATACGAGCAGTACTTC. It specifies CAWTQDRYEQYF.

This chain connects TRBV27 to TRBJ2-1, with 7 bases fitting TRBD2. CDR3 length equals 16 residues. V dropped 0 bases and J dropped 3; count of bases not matched to a gene: 5. The germline V gene encodes CDR1 MNHEY and CDR2 SMNVEV (reference sequence). The CDR3 nucleotides are TGTGCCAGCAGTTTATCGGCGGGAGAATTCTACAATGAGCAGTTCTTC. This sequence encodes CASSLSAGEFYNEQFF.

The chain has TRBV19 and TRBJ2-3; no clear D gene. The CDR3 loop spans 13 amino acids. Germline-derived CDR1 and CDR2 are LNHDA and SQIVND (reference sequence). The V gene lost 3 bases and the J gene lost 8 bases, with 12 bases spanning the gap. The CDR3 reads CASSMRASGTQYF. The CDR3 DNA reads TGTGCCAGTAGTATGCGAGCGTCGGGTACGCAGTATTTT. Using reference TRBV19 and TRBJ2-3 for the parts outside the CDR3, the full variable domain is DGGITQSPKYLFRKEGQNVTLSCEQNLNHDAMYWYRQDPGQGLRLIYYSQIVNDFQKGDIAEGYSVSREKKESFPLTVTSAQKNPTAFYLCASSMRASGTQYFGPGTRLTVL.

This rearrangement joins TRBV19 to TRBJ2-7; TRBD2 matches 10 bases. Per germline, CDR1 LNHDA and CDR2 SQIVND (reference sequence). V trimming: 1 base; J trimming: 5 bases; junction bases outside the gene matches: 8. This CDR3 region has 16 residues. The CDR3 loop reads CASSIGSGRAMNEQYF. CDR3 sequence (DNA): TGTGCCAGTAGTATAGGGAGCGGGAGGGCGATGAACGAGCAGTACTTC.

The chain links TRBV19 to TRBJ2-3; 12 nucleotides agree with TRBD2. Germline V gives CDR1 LNHDA, CDR2 SQIVND (reference sequence). CDR3 length: 16 residues. Trimming cost V 4 bases and J 4 bases; bases outside gene matches: 6. In nucleotides, the CDR3 is TGTGCCAGTAGTACACGACTAGCGGGAGAGGCAGATACGCAGTATTTT. It codes for CASSTRLAGEADTQYF.

This chain uses TRBV9 with TRBJ2-7; tentatively, D is TRBD2 (7 bases). CDR1 and CDR2 from the germline V gene are SGDLS and YYNGEE. The CDR3 has 19 amino acids. The V and J ends lost 4 bases and 5 bases respectively, with 31 bases between them. CDR3: CASSPRGGGTTLEGNEQYF. CDR3 sequence (DNA): TGTGCCAGCAGCCCGAGAGGGGGGGGGACTACCCTCGAGGGAAACGAGCAGTACTTC.

This rearrangement joins TRBV5-5 to TRBJ2-1; 13 bases align to TRBD2. The germline V gene has CDR1 SGHKS and CDR2 YYEKEE (reference sequence). The CDR3 length is 16 residues. Losses at the gene ends were 4 bases for V and 9 bases for J; bases not matched to a gene: 10. The CDR3 nucleotides are TGTGCCAGCAGCCATGATGGGGGACTAGCGGGAACTGAGCAGTTCTTC. It encodes CASSHDGGLAGTEQFF.

A single count supports this clone. The J gene is TRBJ2-7, the V gene TRBV29-1; the D is unclear. Germline CDR1 and CDR2: SQVTM and ANQGSEA. The CDR3 has 13 residues. V gave up 4 bases and J gave up 0 bases, with 10 bases separating them. Here the CDR3 reads CSVVFADSYEQYF. The CDR3 nucleotides are TGCAGCGTTGTCTTTGCCGACTCCTACGAGCAGTACTTC.

V usage is TRBV28 and J usage is TRBJ1-5; D not resolved. The V and J ends lost 8 bases and 2 bases respectively, with 13 bases between them. The CDR3 sequence is 14 residues long. The V gene's germline CDR1 is MDHEN and CDR2 SYDVKM. CDR3 bases: TGTGCCAGCGCCTCAATTGATGGCAATCAGCCCCAGCATTTT. This codes for CASASIDGNQPQHF.

The J gene is TRBJ2-7, the V gene TRBV7-6; no clear D. Germline CDR1 is SGHVS and CDR2 is FNYEAQ. Deletions cut 1 base from V and 5 bases from J, with 6 bases between. CDR3 length: 12 residues. CDR3 sequence reads: CASSLDSNEQYF. The CDR3 DNA reads as TGTGCCAGCAGCTTAGACAGCAACGAGCAGTACTTC.

This chain joins TRBV7-9 and TRBJ2-7; no definite D call. The CDR3 length is 13 residues. CDR1 is SEHNR and CDR2 is FQNEAQ in the germline V gene (reference sequence). The ends were cut back, 3 bases at V and 3 bases at J, with 9 bases in the middle. In DNA, the CDR3 is TGTGCCAGCAGCTTGGGGATTGGCTACGAGCAGTACTTC. Protein product: CASSLGIGYEQYF.

The CDR3, as DNA: TGTGCCAGCAGTGAAGCGGTCGCAGATACGCAGTATTTT. Protein sequence: CASSEAVADTQYF. The rearrangement joins TRBV2 to TRBJ2-3; D not certain. V dropped 0 bases and J dropped 4 bases, with 5 bases sitting between them. The CDR3 is made up of 13 amino acids. CDR1 and CDR2 from the germline V gene are SNHLY and FYNNEI.

The CDR3 region has the DNA TGCGCCAGCAGCAACAACCTAGGAGGGGCATCTGAAGCTTTCTTT. It encodes CASSNNLGGASEAFF. The chain joins TRBV4-3 to TRBJ1-1, with a weak D call TRBD1 (5 bases). There are 15 residues in the CDR3. Trimming left V 5 bases short and J 6 bases short, with 19 bases between. Germline CDR1 LGHNA, CDR2 YSLEER.

CDR3 in amino acids: CASSPEGYWEQFF. The CDR3 DNA reads TGTGCCAGCTCACCCGAGGGCTACTGGGAGCAGTTCTTC. V is TRBV18 and J is TRBJ2-1; TRBD2 might be the D (5 bases). V lost 3 bases to trimming and J lost 10 bases, with 13 bases between them. This CDR3 is 13 amino acids long. Germline V gene data show CDR1 as KGHSH and CDR2 as LQKENI.

V usage is TRBV2 and J usage is TRBJ1-1; TRBD1 aligns across 8 bases. Germline V gives CDR1 SNHLY, CDR2 FYNNEI. V trimming: 8 bases; J trimming: 7 bases; junction bases outside the gene matches: 6. There are 12 residues in the CDR3. For the CDR3, the DNA is TGTGCCAGCGGGGACAGGATGTTTGAAGCTTTCTTT. The encoded protein is CASGDRMFEAFF.